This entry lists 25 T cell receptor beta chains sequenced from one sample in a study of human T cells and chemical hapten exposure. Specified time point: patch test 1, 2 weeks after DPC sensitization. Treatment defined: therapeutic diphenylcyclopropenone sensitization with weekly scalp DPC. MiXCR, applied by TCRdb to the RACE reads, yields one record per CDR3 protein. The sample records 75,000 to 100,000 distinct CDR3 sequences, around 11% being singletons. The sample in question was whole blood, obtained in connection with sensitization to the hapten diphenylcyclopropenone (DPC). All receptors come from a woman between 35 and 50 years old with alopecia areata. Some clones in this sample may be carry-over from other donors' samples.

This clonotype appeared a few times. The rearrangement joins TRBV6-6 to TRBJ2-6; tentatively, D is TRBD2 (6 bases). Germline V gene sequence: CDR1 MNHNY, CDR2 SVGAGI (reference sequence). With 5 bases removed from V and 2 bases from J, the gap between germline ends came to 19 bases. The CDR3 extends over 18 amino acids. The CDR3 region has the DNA TGTGCCAGCAGTGAAACCGCGGGGACGGGTACTGGGGCCAACGTCCTGACTTTC. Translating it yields CASSETAGTGTGANVLTF.

The CDR3 here is CASSSRTGPSAYEQYF. The CDR3 DNA is TGTGCCAGCAGTTCGCGGACAGGACCCTCGGCCTACGAGCAGTACTTC. The chain couples TRBV6-2 or TRBV6-3 to TRBJ2-7; 7 bases match TRBD1. CDR3 length: 16 amino acids. CDR1 is MNHEY and CDR2 is SVGEGT in the germline V gene. V gave up 4 bases and J gave up 2 bases; unmatched junction bases: 11.

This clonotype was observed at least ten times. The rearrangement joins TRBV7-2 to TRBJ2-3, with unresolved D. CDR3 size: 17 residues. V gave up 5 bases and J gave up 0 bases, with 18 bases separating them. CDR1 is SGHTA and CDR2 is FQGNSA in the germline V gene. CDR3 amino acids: CASSPHGSTHSTDTQYF. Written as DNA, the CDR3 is TGTGCCAGCAGCCCCCACGGCAGTACTCATAGCACAGATACGCAGTATTTT.

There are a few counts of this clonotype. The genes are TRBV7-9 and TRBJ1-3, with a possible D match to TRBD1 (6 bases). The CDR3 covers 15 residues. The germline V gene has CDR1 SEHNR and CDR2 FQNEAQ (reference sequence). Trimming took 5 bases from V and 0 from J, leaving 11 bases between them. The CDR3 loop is CASSPGQLSGNTIYF. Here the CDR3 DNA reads TGTGCCAGCAGCCCCGGACAGCTCTCTGGAAACACCATATATTTT.

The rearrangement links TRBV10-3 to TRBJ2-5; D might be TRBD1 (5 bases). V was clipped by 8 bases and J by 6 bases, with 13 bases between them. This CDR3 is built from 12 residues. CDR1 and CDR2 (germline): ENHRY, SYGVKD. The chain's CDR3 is CAIARDSQTQYF. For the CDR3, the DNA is TGTGCCATCGCCCGAGACAGCCAGACCCAGTACTTC.

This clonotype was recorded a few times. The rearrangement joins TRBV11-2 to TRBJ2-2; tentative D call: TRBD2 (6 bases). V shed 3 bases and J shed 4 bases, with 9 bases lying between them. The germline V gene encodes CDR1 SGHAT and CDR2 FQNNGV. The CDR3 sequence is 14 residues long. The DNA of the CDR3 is TGTGCCAGCAGCTTCGGCGGGACCACCGGGGAGCTGTTTTTT. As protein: CASSFGGTTGELFF.

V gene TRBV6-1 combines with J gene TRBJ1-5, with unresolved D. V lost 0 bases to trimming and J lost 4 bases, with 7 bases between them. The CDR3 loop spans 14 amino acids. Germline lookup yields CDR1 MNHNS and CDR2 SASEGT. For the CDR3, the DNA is TGTGCCAGCAGTGAAGCGGACGGAAATCAGCCCCAGCATTTT. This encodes CASSEADGNQPQHF.

CDR3 loop: CASSLMKGYYTEAFF. The CDR3 nucleotides are TGTGCCAGCAGTTTGATGAAGGGGTACTACACTGAAGCTTTCTTT. V and J are TRBV12-3 or TRBV12-4 and TRBJ1-1, with a possible D match to TRBD1 (5 bases). V gave up 3 bases and J gave up 3 bases, with 14 bases separating them. The CDR3 has 15 residues.

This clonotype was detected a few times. This chain's CDR3 is CASSESLAGELFF. For the CDR3, the DNA is TGTGCCAGCAGTGAGTCTTTGGCGGGGGAGCTGTTTTTT. The chain recombines TRBV2 with TRBJ2-2; D remains ambiguous. The V end lost 3 bases, the J end lost 8 bases, and 10 bases lay between the germline ends. Germline CDR1 SNHLY, CDR2 FYNNEI. The CDR3 loop spans 13 amino acids.

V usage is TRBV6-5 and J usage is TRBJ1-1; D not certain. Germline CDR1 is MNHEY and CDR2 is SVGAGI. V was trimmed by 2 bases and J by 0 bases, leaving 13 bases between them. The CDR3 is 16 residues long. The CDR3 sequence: CASSYRQAGLNTEAFF. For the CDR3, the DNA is TGTGCCAGCAGTTACCGGCAGGCTGGTTTGAACACTGAAGCTTTCTTT.

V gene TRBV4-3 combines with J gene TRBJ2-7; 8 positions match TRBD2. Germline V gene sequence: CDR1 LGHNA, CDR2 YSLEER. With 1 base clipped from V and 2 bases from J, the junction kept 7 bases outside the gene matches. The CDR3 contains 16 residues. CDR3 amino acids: CASSQGGGLATYEQYF. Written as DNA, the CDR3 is TGCGCCAGCAGCCAAGGAGGAGGACTAGCCACCTACGAGCAGTACTTC.

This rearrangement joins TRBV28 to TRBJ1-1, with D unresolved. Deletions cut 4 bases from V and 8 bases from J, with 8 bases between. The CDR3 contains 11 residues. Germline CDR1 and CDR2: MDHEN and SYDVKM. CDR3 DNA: TGTGCCAGCAGTTCTAACCGGGAAGCTTTCTTT. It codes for CASSSNREAFF.

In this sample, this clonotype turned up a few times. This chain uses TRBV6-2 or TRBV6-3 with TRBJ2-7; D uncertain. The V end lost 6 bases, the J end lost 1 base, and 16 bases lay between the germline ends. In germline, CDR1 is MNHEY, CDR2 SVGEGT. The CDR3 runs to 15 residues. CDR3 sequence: CASRPPRAQSYEQYF. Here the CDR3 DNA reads TGTGCCAGCAGACCACCCCGGGCACAGTCCTACGAGCAGTACTTC.

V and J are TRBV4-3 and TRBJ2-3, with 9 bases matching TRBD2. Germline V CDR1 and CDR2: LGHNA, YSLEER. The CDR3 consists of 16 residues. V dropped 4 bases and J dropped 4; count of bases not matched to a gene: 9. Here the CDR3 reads CASSLNSGRVADTQYF. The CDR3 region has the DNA TGCGCCAGCAGCCTGAATAGCGGGAGAGTGGCAGATACGCAGTATTTT.

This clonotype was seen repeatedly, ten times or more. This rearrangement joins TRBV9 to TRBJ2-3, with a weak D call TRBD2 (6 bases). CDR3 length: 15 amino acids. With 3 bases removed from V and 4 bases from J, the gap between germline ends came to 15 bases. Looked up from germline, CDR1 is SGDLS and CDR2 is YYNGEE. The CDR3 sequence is CASSAGGGRADTQYF. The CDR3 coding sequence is TGTGCCAGCAGCGCAGGAGGAGGGCGAGCAGATACGCAGTATTTT. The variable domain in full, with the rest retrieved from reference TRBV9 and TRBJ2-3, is DSGVTQTPKHLITATGQRVTLRCSPRSGDLSVYWYQQSLDQGLQFLIQYYNGEERAKGNILERFSAQQFPDLHSELNLSSLELGDSALYFCASSAGGGRADTQYFGPGTRLTVL.

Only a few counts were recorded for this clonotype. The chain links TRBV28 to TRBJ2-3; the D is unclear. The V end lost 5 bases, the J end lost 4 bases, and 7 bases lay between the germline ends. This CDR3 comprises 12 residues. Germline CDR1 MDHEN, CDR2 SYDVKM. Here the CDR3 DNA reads TGTGCCAGCAGTCCGACCGCAGATACGCAGTATTTT. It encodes CASSPTADTQYF.

CDR3 DNA sequence: TGCAGCGTCGCTTCGGGACAGGGGCCGACCTACAATGAGCAGTTCTTC. It translates to CSVASGQGPTYNEQFF. The chain uses TRBV29-1 and TRBJ2-1; 10 bases fit TRBD1. The germline V gene encodes CDR1 SQVTM and CDR2 ANQGSEA. V shed 6 bases, J shed 2 bases, and the junction held 10 bases outside the gene matches. This CDR3 has 16 amino acids.

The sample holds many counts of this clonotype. Here the CDR3 reads CSVLSGDFSGELFF. Written as DNA, the CDR3 is TGCAGCGTTCTTAGCGGGGATTTCTCCGGGGAGCTGTTTTTT. The gene calls are TRBV29-1 and TRBJ2-2; TRBD2 matches at 8 bases. CDR1 is SQVTM, CDR2 ANQGSEA, per germline. J lost 6 bases, V lost 5 bases, and 8 bases had no gene match. The CDR3 sequence is 14 residues long.

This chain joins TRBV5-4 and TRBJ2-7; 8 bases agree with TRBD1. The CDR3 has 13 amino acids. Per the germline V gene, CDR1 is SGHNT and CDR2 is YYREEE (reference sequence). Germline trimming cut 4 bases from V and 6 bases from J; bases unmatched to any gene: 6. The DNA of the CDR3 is TGTGCCAGCAGCCAGTACACAGGGGGCGAGCAGTACTTC. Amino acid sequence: CASSQYTGGEQYF.

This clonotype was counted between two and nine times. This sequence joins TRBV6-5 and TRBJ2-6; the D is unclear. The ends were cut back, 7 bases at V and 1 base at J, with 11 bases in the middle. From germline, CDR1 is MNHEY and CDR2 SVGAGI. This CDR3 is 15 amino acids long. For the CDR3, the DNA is TGTGCCAGCACCGAATCTCCTTCTGGGGCCAACGTCCTGACTTTC. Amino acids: CASTESPSGANVLTF.

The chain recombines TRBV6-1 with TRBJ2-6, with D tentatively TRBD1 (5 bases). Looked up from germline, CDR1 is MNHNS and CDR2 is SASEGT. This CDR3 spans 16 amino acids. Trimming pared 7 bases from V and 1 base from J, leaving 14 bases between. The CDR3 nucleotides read TGTGCCAGCACTGGCAGGGAAGGATCTGGGGCCAACGTCCTGACTTTC. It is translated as CASTGREGSGANVLTF.

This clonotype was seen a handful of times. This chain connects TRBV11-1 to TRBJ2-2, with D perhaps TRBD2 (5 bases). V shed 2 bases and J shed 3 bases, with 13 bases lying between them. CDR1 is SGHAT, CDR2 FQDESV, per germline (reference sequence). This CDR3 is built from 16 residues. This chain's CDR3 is CASSLNPPGDTGELFF. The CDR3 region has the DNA TGTGCCAGCAGCTTAAATCCCCCCGGGGACACCGGGGAGCTGTTTTTT.

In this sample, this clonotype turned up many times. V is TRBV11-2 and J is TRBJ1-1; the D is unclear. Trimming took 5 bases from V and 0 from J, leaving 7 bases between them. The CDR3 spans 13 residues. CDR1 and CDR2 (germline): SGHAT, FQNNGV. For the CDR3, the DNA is TGTGCCAGCAGCCAGACGTTGAACACTGAAGCTTTCTTT. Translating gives CASSQTLNTEAFF.

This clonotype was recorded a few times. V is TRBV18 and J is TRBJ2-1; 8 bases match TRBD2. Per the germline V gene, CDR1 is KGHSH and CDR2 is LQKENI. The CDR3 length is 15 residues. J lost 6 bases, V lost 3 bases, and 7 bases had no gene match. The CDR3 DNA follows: TGTGCCAGCTCACCCCCTCCGGGGGGGATCAATGAGCAGTTCTTC. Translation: CASSPPPGGINEQFF.

CDR3 coding DNA: TGCGCCAGCAGCGGGAGAATGGGACTAGGAGATGGGGAGCAGTACTTC. Amino acid sequence: CASSGRMGLGDGEQYF. This sequence joins TRBV5-1 and TRBJ2-7, with TRBD2 matching 8 bases. Trimming removed 4 bases from V and 7 bases from J; junction bases left unmatched: 16. Germline V gene sequence: CDR1 SGHRS, CDR2 YFSETQ. The CDR3 has 16 amino acids. Variable domain in full (rest from reference TRBV5-1 and TRBJ2-7): KAGVTQTPRYLIKTRGQQVTLSCSPISGHRSVSWYQQTPGQGLQFLFEYFSETQRNKGNFPGRFSGRQFSNSRSEMNVSTLELGDSALYLCASSGRMGLGDGEQYFGPGTRLTVT.